This T cell receptor beta chain was found in a study of blood T cell repertoires in COVID-19. Study details: There were acute and convalescent COVID-19 samples, and they came from the United States, Italy and Spain. The cDNA or gDNA used as material had been derived from T cells, B-cell-depleted T cells, or PBMCs.

Per the study methods: Reference gene primer amplification in the assay estimated nucleated cell counts. Measured with immunoSEQ multiplex PCR; TCRdb has only the in-frame clones, and not every one. That table supplies the V and J calls and clone size; D and trimming were determined from the DNA. The sample comprises around 250,000 clones, 80% to 85% of which are singletons, and about 3.2% rests with the top ten. The V end was cut by 0 bases, the J end by 4 bases, with 16 bases between. This CDR3 spans 16 amino acids. Per germline, CDR1 SGHRS and CDR2 YFSETQ. The sample taken for sequencing was peripheral blood. The V call is TRBV5-1, the J call TRBJ1-2, with D perhaps matching TRBD1 (6 bases). This sequence originates from a young woman with acute or convalescent COVID-19. In nucleotides, the CDR3 is TGCGCCAGCAGCTTGGGACAATTCCAAGGGGGCTATGGCTACACCTTC. Amino acids: CASSLGQFQGGYGYTF. The full variable domain, in which reference TRBV5-1 and TRBJ1-2 provide the parts outside the CDR3, is KAGVTQTPRYLIKTRGQQVTLSCSPISGHRSVSWYQQTPGQGLQFLFEYFSETQRNKGNFPGRFSGRQFSNSRSEMNVSTLELGDSALYLCASSLGQFQGGYGYTFGSGTRLTVV.